This T cell receptor beta chain was sequenced during a study of identical twins. Study conclusions and caveats: Insertions were reduced in abundant cord blood beta clonotypes but not in memory repertoires. Within monozygotic twins, out-of-frame TCR alpha sharing was underestimated by the models.

V lost 3 bases and J lost 10, with 10 bases in between. Germline-derived CDR1 and CDR2 are LGHDT and YNNKEL (reference sequence). This CDR3 region has 12 residues. Concerning this clonotype: The target antigen is unknown.

TCRdb independently ran MiXCR on the 5' RACE reads; one entry per CDR3 protein. The sample carries roughly 500,000 distinct CDR3 sequences, 22% recorded once. This same sample was also part of a study on T cells expressing NK-cell markers. As reported in that work: Dominant NKG2C+ clonotypes in roughly 6 donors made up about 1.0-7.5% of CD8+ T cells. These clonotypes additionally ranked first within the CD3+CD56-NKG2C+ fraction of a few donors.

The sequenced sample was CD4+ T cells sorted from blood. The source of this sequence is a woman between 18 and 29 years old in good health. J is TRBJ2-1 and V is TRBV3-1; possibly TRBD1 for D (6 bases). The CDR3 sequence is CASSHRGSEQFF. CDR3 nucleotides: TGTGCCAGCAGCCATAGGGGGTCCGAGCAGTTCTTC.